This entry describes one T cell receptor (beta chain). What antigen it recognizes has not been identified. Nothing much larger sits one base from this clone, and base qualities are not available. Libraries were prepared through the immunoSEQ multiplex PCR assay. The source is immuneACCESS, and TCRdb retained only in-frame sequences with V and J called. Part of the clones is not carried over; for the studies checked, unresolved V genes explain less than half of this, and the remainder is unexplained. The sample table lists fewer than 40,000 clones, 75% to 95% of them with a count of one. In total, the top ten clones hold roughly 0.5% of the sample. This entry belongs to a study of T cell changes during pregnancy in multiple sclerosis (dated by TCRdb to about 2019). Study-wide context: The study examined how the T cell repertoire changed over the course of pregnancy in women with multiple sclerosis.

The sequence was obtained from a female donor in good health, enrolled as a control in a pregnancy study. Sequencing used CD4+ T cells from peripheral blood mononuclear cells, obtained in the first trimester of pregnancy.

The bases read TGTGCCAGCAGCTTAGGCGGTGGGGGCACTGGAAACACCATATATTTT. This sequence encodes CASSLGGGGTGNTIYF. The V and J segments used are TRBV13 and TRBJ1-3, with TRBD1 as a weak D call on 6 bases. Trimming costs V 0 bases and J 2 bases, and their ends lie 11 bases apart. Spanning cysteine to phenylalanine, the CDR3 consists of 16 amino acids. This entry keeps only the CDR3 DNA: 48 bases, framed from base 1. CDR1 and CDR2 were assigned from the germline V gene (reference sequence) as PRHDT and FYEKMQ.